This T cell receptor beta chain was recorded in a study of T cell responses to AZD1222 COVID-19 vaccine. Whole-study results and caveats: Increased Spike-specific TCR breadth and depth were observed after two AZD1222 doses. There were mostly white British donors and more females than males, and clonal diversity was possibly underestimated. At baseline, seropositivity was found in only 5 to 7 AZD1222 recipients. There were vaccine-associated CD4 TCRs across spike, dominant at 160-218 and 743-854.

This clone appeared a single time. Its specificity is not known. Germline V gene lookup returns CDR1 WNHNN and CDR2 SYGVQD (reference sequence). CDR3 length equals 13 residues. Between the trimmed V and J ends, which lost 7 bases and 6 bases, there was a span of 15 bases. Some clones are missing from TCRdb's copy, which holds only in-frame ones; the method was immunoSEQ multiplex PCR. This table holds 65,000 to 90,000 clones, nearly 90% found once. The sequences come from peripheral blood, collected 28 days after the second AZD1222 dose. This receptor was identified in an adult who received the AZD1222 COVID-19 vaccine. V and J are TRBV10-1 and TRBJ1-1; D not certain. CDR3 sequence (DNA): TGCGCCAGCACCGCAACCCCCGAGGCTGAAGCTTTCTTT. It encodes CASTATPEAEAFF.